The 28 T cell receptor beta chains below come from one sample, sequenced in a study of blood T cell repertoires in COVID-19. The table came from immunoSEQ multiplex PCR; TCRdb's copy has only in-frame clones and leaves some out. Of about 300,000 clones listed, 86% are singletons. The specimen sequenced was PBMCs or T cells enriched from blood (not recorded which). The receptors come from a man aged 25-45 years who had recovered from COVID-19.

A note on this clone: Other DNA sequences in the sample encode the same CDR3. The J gene is TRBJ1-1, the V gene TRBV3-1 (or the pseudogene TRBV3-2); TRBD1 is a possible D gene (5 bases). The CDR3 covers 14 residues. V dropped 1 base and J dropped 1 base, with 7 bases sitting between them. Germline values: CDR1 LGHDT, CDR2 YNNKEL (reference sequence). The DNA of the CDR3 is TGTGCCAGCAGCCAAGGTACAGGGAACACTGAAGCTTTCTTT. Translation: CASSQGTGNTEAFF.

The rearrangement links TRBV27 to TRBJ1-1, with 9 bases identical to TRBD1. The trim removed 5 bases at V and 0 bases at J, leaving 4 bases unmatched. Germline V gene lookup returns CDR1 MNHEY and CDR2 SMNVEV (reference sequence). The CDR3 consists of 15 residues. The CDR3 loop reads CASSQGQGMNTEAFF. The CDR3 DNA follows: TGTGCCAGCAGTCAGGGACAGGGCATGAACACTGAAGCTTTCTTT.

The chain combines TRBV18 with TRBJ2-7, with D unresolved. The CDR3 runs to 14 residues. Germline CDR1 KGHSH, CDR2 LQKENI. V shed 2 bases and J shed 3 bases, with 11 bases lying between them. The CDR3 region has the DNA TGTGCCAGCTCACCAGGGCAGGTGGACTACGAGCAGTACTTC. Protein sequence: CASSPGQVDYEQYF.

In this sample, this clone turned up once. The chain is built from TRBV7-9 and TRBJ2-7, with TRBD1 as a possible D gene (6 bases). Trimming stripped 3 bases from V and 3 bases from J, with 12 bases between. This CDR3 contains 14 residues. CDR1 SEHNR and CDR2 FQNEAQ come from the germline V gene (reference sequence). CDR3 nucleotide sequence: TGTGCCAGCAGCTTTGGGGGCAGTAACTACGAGCAGTACTTC. Protein: CASSFGGSNYEQYF.

This chain joins TRBV5-6 and TRBJ1-5, with no clear D. The CDR3 covers 13 residues. The germline V and J ends were trimmed by 2 bases and 7 bases, with 10 bases remaining between them. CDR1 and CDR2 from the germline V gene are SGHDT and YYEEEE. CDR3 in amino acids: CASSFTPGQPQHF. CDR3 nucleotides: TGTGCCAGCAGCTTTACTCCAGGCCAGCCCCAGCATTTT.

This clone was counted a few times. The V and J genes are TRBV27 and TRBJ1-2, with a possible D match to TRBD1 (5 bases). Between the trimmed V and J ends, which lost 6 bases and 8 bases, there was a span of 19 bases. This CDR3 has 14 residues. Germline CDR1 is MNHEY and CDR2 is SMNVEV (reference sequence). CDR3 bases: TGTGCCAGCAGGGGGTCCGGGGGATGGATGGGCTACACCTTC. Its protein product is CASRGSGGWMGYTF.

CDR3 amino acids: CAWSGDRAYAQYF. The CDR3 DNA reads as TGTGCCTGGAGTGGGGACAGGGCCTACGCCCAGTACTTC. V and J are TRBV30 and TRBJ2-4, with 9 bases matching TRBD1. The V segment lost 1 base and the J segment 13 bases; nucleotides outside the gene matches: 8. The CDR3 runs 13 residues. In germline, CDR1 is GTSNPN, CDR2 SVGIG (reference sequence).

The chain carries TRBV18 and TRBJ2-7, with 9 positions matching TRBD2. The CDR3 is 15 residues long. The V and J ends lost 0 bases and 6 bases, in that order; junction bases with no gene match: 6. CDR1 is KGHSH and CDR2 is LQKENI in the germline V gene. This CDR3 reads CASSPPPRGRAEQYF. CDR3 coding DNA: TGTGCCAGCTCACCACCGCCTCGCGGGAGGGCCGAGCAGTACTTC.

This clone was observed a single time. The chain has TRBV18 and TRBJ1-6; possible D gene TRBD1, 5 bases. The ends were cut back, 3 bases at V and 6 bases at J, with 12 bases in the middle. The CDR3 extends over 15 amino acids. Germline loops: CDR1 KGHSH, CDR2 LQKENI. CDR3 sequence (DNA): TGTGCCAGCTCACCGAAGGAGGGGTTTAATTCACCCCTCCACTTT. It yields the protein CASSPKEGFNSPLHF.

The chain links TRBV5-6 to TRBJ1-5; 8 bases match TRBD1. The CDR3 is 15 residues long. V dropped 2 bases and J dropped 4; count of bases not matched to a gene: 5. Germline-derived CDR1 and CDR2 are SGHDT and YYEEEE. CDR3 in amino acids: CASSLRTGPNQPQHF. DNA for the CDR3: TGTGCCAGCAGCTTACGGACAGGGCCAAATCAGCCCCAGCATTTT.

The chain has TRBV4-2 and TRBJ1-2; D is unclear. The ends were cut back, 1 base at V and 2 bases at J, with 5 bases in the middle. Germline V gene lookup returns CDR1 LGHNA and CDR2 YNFKEQ. The CDR3 length is 13 residues. The CDR3 DNA follows: TGTGCCAGCAGCCAAGGAGGGAACTATGGCTACACCTTC. Its protein product is CASSQGGNYGYTF.

V usage is TRBV4-2 and J usage is TRBJ2-1; no reliable D call. The CDR3 length is 14 residues. The V end was cut by 1 base, the J end by 5 bases, with 9 bases between. The germline CDR1 and CDR2 sequences are LGHNA and YNFKEQ. The CDR3 spells CASSQVAANNEQFF. CDR3 DNA sequence: TGTGCCAGCAGCCAAGTCGCCGCGAACAATGAGCAGTTCTTC.

Here the CDR3 DNA reads TGCGCCAGCAGTGGAGGGGAGGGCTATGGCTACACCTTC. Amino acids: CASSGGEGYGYTF. The chain has TRBV10-1 and TRBJ1-2; weak D call: TRBD1 (5 bases). This CDR3 region has 13 residues. Germline V gives CDR1 WNHNN, CDR2 SYGVQD (reference sequence). V lost 4 bases and J 4 bases, leaving 10 bases between the germline ends.

The chain combines TRBV29-1 with TRBJ2-7, with a tentative D call TRBD1 (6 bases). The germline V gene has CDR1 SQVTM and CDR2 ANQGSEA. V lost 7 bases and J 3 bases, leaving 10 bases between the germline ends. CDR3 length equals 11 residues. DNA for the CDR3: TGCAGCGCCGAGGACAGCTACGAGCAGTACTTC. The encoded protein is CSAEDSYEQYF.

In nucleotides, the CDR3 is TGTGCCAGCAGCTCCCGAGAACTAGCGGGAGTACCGAACACCGGGGAGCTGTTTTTT. As protein: CASSSRELAGVPNTGELFF. This chain uses TRBV5-5 with TRBJ2-2; 11 nucleotides line up with TRBD2. CDR3 length: 19 amino acids. Trimming took 3 bases from V and 0 from J; bases not matched to a gene: 10. CDR1 and CDR2 (germline): SGHKS, YYEKEE (reference sequence).

This chain joins TRBV6-5 and TRBJ1-1; the D is unclear. The germline V gene encodes CDR1 MNHEY and CDR2 SVGAGI. The CDR3 extends over 13 amino acids. Trimming shortened V by 2 bases and J by 4 bases, and 8 bases separated the two germline ends. The CDR3 protein is CASSYEGSTEAFF. As DNA, the CDR3 is TGTGCCAGCAGTTACGAGGGTAGCACTGAAGCTTTCTTT.

The V gene is TRBV7-2, the J gene TRBJ1-5; a weak D match, TRBD1 (5 bases). Trimming stripped 2 bases from V and 1 base from J, with 15 bases between. Per the germline V gene, CDR1 is SGHTA and CDR2 is FQGNSA. The CDR3 has 17 amino acids. CDR3 nucleotides: TGTGCCAGCAGCTTAACCATTCAGGGAATCAGCAATCAGCCCCAGCATTTT. Residues: CASSLTIQGISNQPQHF. Full variable domain (rest looked up from reference TRBV7-2 and TRBJ1-5): GAGVSQSPSNKVTEKGKDVELRCDPISGHTALYWYRQSLGQGLEFLIYFQGNSAPDKSGLPSDRFSAERTGGSVSTLTIQRTQQEDSAVYLCASSLTIQGISNQPQHFGDGTRLSIL.

The chain joins TRBV3-1 (or the pseudogene TRBV3-2) to TRBJ1-5, with 8 bases matching TRBD1. CDR1 is LGHDT, CDR2 YNNKEL, per germline (reference sequence). There are 14 residues in the CDR3. Trimming cost V 6 bases and J 7 bases; bases outside gene matches: 8. CDR3 DNA: TGTGCCAGCAGTTACGGACAGGGAGGACAGCCCCAGCATTTT. This sequence encodes CASSYGQGGQPQHF.

The V call is TRBV2, the J call TRBJ2-6, with 7 bases fitting TRBD1. With V trimmed by 6 bases and J by 4 bases, 6 bases remained unmatched. The CDR3 spans 15 residues. Per germline, CDR1 SNHLY and CDR2 FYNNEI. The CDR3 reads CASRPRGQGANVLTF. The CDR3 nucleotides read TGTGCCAGCAGGCCGAGGGGGCAGGGGGCCAACGTCCTGACTTTC.

The CDR3 here is CASSGGQSYEQYF. CDR3 coding DNA: TGTGCCAGCTCTGGTGGGCAGTCCTACGAGCAGTACTTC. The V and J genes are TRBV18 and TRBJ2-7; D gene ambiguous. Germline V CDR1 and CDR2: KGHSH, LQKENI. V was pared by 6 bases and J by 1 base, with 10 bases between. The CDR3 contains 13 residues.

The J gene is TRBJ2-7, the V gene TRBV10-2; 8 nucleotides align to TRBD1. V dropped 6 bases and J dropped 7; count of bases not matched to a gene: 11. There are 14 residues in the CDR3. The V gene's germline CDR1 is WSHSY and CDR2 SAAADI. The CDR3 bases are TGCGCCAGCAGAAACGGGACAGGCTTTCGAGAGCAGTACTTC. It yields the protein CASRNGTGFREQYF.

The V call is TRBV4-1, the J call TRBJ1-5; possible D gene TRBD1, 6 bases. Germline assignment: CDR1 MGHRA and CDR2 YSYEKL. CDR3 size: 15 residues. The germline V and J ends were trimmed by 5 bases and 5 bases, with 16 bases remaining between them. The CDR3 sequence is CASSNLQGNYQPQHF. The CDR3 bases are TGCGCCAGCAGCAACTTACAGGGCAACTATCAGCCCCAGCATTTT.

V is TRBV19 and J is TRBJ2-7; D gene ambiguous. The germline V gene has CDR1 LNHDA and CDR2 SQIVND (reference sequence). The CDR3 sequence is 13 residues long. Trimming shortened V by 3 bases and J by 3 bases, and 9 bases separated the two germline ends. CDR3 bases: TGTGCCAGTAGTATGTCCAGGCGCTACGAGCAGTACTTC. Protein sequence: CASSMSRRYEQYF.

The J gene is TRBJ2-7, the V gene TRBV28; a possible D gene is TRBD2 (5 bases). Between the trimmed V and J ends, which lost 2 bases and 5 bases, there was a span of 16 bases. The CDR3 contains 15 residues. The V gene's germline CDR1 is MDHEN and CDR2 SYDVKM. In DNA form, the CDR3 reads TGTGCCAGCAGTTTAATCTGGGAGTCCGGCGACGAGCAGTACTTC. Encoded protein: CASSLIWESGDEQYF.

J is TRBJ2-7 and V is TRBV19; 11 bases map to TRBD1. The CDR3 extends over 18 amino acids. The V segment lost 3 bases and the J segment 2 bases; nucleotides outside the gene matches: 12. Germline values: CDR1 LNHDA, CDR2 SQIVND (reference sequence). CDR3 protein: CASSIHPRDRGFPYEQYF. As DNA, the CDR3 is TGTGCCAGTAGTATCCATCCCCGGGACAGGGGGTTCCCCTACGAGCAGTACTTC.

The V gene is TRBV13, the J gene TRBJ1-1, with 7 bases lining up with TRBD1. This CDR3 is built from 15 residues. Trimming took 0 bases from V and 10 from J; bases not matched to a gene: 11. The germline gives CDR1 PRHDT, CDR2 FYEKMQ (reference sequence). The CDR3 here is CASSLGRTGYSGAFF. For the CDR3, the DNA is TGTGCCAGCAGCTTAGGGCGGACAGGTTACAGCGGAGCTTTCTTT.

The CDR3 region is CATSATTDTQYF. In DNA form, the CDR3 reads TGTGCCACCAGTGCTACTACAGATACGCAGTATTTT. This chain connects TRBV24-1 to TRBJ2-3; D is unresolved. The CDR3 has 12 residues. Per germline, CDR1 KGHDR and CDR2 SFDVKD. The ends were cut back, 5 bases at V and 3 bases at J, with 5 bases in the middle.

V is TRBV19 and J is TRBJ2-7, with 14 bases matching TRBD2. With 5 bases clipped from V and 7 bases from J, the junction kept 10 bases outside the gene matches. The germline gives CDR1 LNHDA, CDR2 SQIVND (reference sequence). This CDR3 is built from 16 residues. The CDR3 spells CASSQGTSGGRGEQYF. CDR3 sequence (DNA): TGTGCCAGTAGTCAAGGGACTAGCGGGGGCCGGGGAGAGCAGTACTTC.